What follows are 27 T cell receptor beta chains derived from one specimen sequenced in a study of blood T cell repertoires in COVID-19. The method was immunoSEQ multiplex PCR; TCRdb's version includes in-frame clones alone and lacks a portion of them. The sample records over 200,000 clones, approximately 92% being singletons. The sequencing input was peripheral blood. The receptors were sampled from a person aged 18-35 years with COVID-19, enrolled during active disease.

CDR3 residues: CASSLGGADDYGYTF. For the CDR3, the DNA is TGCGCCAGCAGCTTGGGCGGGGCGGATGACTATGGCTACACCTTC. The chain recombines TRBV5-1 with TRBJ1-2, with a possible D match to TRBD1 (5 bases). Deletions cut 0 bases from V and 3 bases from J, with 12 bases between. Germline values: CDR1 SGHRS, CDR2 YFSETQ. This CDR3 is built from 15 residues.

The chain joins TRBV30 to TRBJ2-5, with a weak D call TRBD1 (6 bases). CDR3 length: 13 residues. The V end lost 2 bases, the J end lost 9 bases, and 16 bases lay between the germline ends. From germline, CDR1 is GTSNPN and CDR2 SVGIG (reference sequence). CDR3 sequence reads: CAWSPDRISAQYF. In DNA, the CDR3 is TGTGCCTGGAGTCCCGACAGGATCTCGGCCCAGTACTTC.

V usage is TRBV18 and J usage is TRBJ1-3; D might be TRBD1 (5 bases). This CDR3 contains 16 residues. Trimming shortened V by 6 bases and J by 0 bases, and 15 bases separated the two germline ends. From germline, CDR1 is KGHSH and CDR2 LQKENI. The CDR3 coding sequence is TGTGCCAGCTCCCCTACGACAACAGGCTCTGGAAACACCATATATTTT. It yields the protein CASSPTTTGSGNTIYF.

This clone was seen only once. CDR3 bases: TGCAGCGTTGAAAGGGGCTTTAGCACAGATACGCAGTATTTT. This translates into CSVERGFSTDTQYF. The chain employs TRBV29-1 and TRBJ2-3, with TRBD1 as a possible D gene (5 bases). Between the trimmed V and J ends, which lost 2 bases and 0 bases, there was a span of 9 bases. The CDR3 consists of 14 residues. The V gene's germline CDR1 is SQVTM and CDR2 ANQGSEA.

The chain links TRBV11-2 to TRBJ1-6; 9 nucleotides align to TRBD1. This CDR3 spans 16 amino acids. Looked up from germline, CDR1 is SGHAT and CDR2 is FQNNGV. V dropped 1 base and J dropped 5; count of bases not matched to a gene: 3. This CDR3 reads CASSLGTGVNNSPLHF. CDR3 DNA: TGTGCCAGCAGCTTAGGGACAGGGGTGAATAATTCACCCCTCCACTTT.

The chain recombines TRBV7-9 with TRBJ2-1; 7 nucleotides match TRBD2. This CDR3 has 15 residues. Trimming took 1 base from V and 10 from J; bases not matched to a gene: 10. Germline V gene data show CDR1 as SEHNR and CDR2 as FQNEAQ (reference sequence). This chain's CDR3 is CASSLGAGAAAEQFF. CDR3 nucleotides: TGTGCCAGCAGCTTAGGGGCGGGAGCGGCGGCGGAGCAGTTCTTC.

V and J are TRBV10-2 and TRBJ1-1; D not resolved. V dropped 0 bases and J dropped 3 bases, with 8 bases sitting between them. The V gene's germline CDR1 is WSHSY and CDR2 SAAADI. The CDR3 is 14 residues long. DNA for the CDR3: TGCGCCAGCAGTGAGTCTGGAGAGTACACTGAAGCTTTCTTT. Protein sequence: CASSESGEYTEAFF.

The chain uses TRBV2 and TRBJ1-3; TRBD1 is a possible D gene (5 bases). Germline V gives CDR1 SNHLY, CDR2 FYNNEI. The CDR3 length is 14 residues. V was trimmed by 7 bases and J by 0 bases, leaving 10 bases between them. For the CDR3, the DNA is TGTGCCAGCAATCAGGGCTCCTCTGGAAACACCATATATTTT. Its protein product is CASNQGSSGNTIYF. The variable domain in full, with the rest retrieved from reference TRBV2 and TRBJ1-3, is EPEVTQTPSHQVTQMGQEVILRCVPISNHLYFYWYRQILGQKVEFLVSFYNNEISEKSEIFDDQFSVERPDGSNFTLKIRSTKLEDSAMYFCASNQGSSGNTIYFGEGSWLTVV.

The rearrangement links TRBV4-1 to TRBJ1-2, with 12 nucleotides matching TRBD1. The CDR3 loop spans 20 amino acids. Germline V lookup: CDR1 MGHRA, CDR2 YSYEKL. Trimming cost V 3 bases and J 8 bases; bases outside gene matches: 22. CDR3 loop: CASSHLPGTGGGKGGTGYTF. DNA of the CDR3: TGCGCCAGCAGCCATCTCCCCGGGACAGGGGGCGGTAAGGGAGGGACCGGCTACACCTTC.

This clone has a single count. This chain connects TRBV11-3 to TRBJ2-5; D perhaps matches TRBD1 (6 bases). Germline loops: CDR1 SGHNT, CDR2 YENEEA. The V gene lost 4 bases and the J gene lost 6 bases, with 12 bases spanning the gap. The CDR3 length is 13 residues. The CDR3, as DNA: TGTGCCAGCAGCTCCAGGACAGAAAAGACCCAGTACTTC. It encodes CASSSRTEKTQYF. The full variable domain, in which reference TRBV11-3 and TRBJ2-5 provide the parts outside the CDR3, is EAGVVQSPRYKIIEKKQPVAFWCNPISGHNTLYWYLQNLGQGPELLIRYENEEAVDDSQLPKDRFSAERLKGVDSTLKIQPAELGDSAVYLCASSSRTEKTQYFGPGTRLLVL.

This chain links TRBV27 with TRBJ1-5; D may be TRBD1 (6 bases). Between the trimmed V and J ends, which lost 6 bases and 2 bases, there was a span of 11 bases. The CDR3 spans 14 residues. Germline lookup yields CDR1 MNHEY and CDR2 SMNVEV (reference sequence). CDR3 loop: CASRQGFGNQPQHF. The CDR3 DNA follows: TGTGCCAGCAGACAGGGTTTTGGCAATCAGCCCCAGCATTTT.

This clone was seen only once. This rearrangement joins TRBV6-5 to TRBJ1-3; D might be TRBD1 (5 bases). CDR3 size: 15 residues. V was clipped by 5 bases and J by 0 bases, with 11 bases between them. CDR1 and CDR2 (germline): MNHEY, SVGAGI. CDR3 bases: TGTGCCAGCAGTCCCGGACATTTCTCTGGAAACACCATATATTTT. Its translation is CASSPGHFSGNTIYF.

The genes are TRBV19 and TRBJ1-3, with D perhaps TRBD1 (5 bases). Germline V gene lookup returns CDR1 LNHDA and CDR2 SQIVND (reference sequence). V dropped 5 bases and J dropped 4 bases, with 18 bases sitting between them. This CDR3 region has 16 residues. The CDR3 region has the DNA TGTGCCAGTAGTGAGAGGAGGGGCGACTCCGGAAACACCATATATTTT. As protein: CASSERRGDSGNTIYF.

The CDR3 nucleotides read TGTGCCAGCAGTGAAGCGCTTCAGGGGGTGGCTGGCTACACCTTC. Its translation is CASSEALQGVAGYTF. The chain is built from TRBV2 and TRBJ1-2; 7 bases line up with TRBD1. The CDR3 spans 15 residues. The germline CDR1 and CDR2 sequences are SNHLY and FYNNEI. With 0 bases clipped from V and 7 bases from J, the junction kept 8 bases outside the gene matches.

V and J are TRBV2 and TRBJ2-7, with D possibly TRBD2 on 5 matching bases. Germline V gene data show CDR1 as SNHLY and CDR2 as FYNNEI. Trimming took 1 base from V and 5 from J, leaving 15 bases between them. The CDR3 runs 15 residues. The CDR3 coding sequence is TGTGCCAGCAGTGAAGGAGGGCCTCCCTGGGACGAGCAGTACTTC. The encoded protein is CASSEGGPPWDEQYF. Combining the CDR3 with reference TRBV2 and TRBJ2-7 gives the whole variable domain EPEVTQTPSHQVTQMGQEVILRCVPISNHLYFYWYRQILGQKVEFLVSFYNNEISEKSEIFDDQFSVERPDGSNFTLKIRSTKLEDSAMYFCASSEGGPPWDEQYFGPGTRLTVT.

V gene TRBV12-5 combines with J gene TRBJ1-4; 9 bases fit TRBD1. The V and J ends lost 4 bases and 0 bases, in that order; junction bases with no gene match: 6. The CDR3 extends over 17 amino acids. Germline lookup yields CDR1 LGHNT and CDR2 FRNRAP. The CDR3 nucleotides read TGTGCTAGTGGTTCTCCGGGACAGGGATCAACTAATGAAAAACTGTTTTTT. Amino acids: CASGSPGQGSTNEKLFF. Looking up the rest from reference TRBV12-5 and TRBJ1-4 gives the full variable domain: DARVTQTPRHKVTEMGQEVTMRCQPILGHNTVFWYRQTMMQGLELLAYFRNRAPLDDSGMPKDRFSAEMPDATLATLKIQPSEPRDSAVYFCASGSPGQGSTNEKLFFGSGTQLSVL.

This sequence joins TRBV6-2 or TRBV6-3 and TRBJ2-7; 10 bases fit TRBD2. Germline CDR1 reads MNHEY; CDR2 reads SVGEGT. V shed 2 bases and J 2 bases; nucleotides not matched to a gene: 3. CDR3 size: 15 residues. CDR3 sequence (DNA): TGTGCCAGCAGTTACGGACTAGCGGCAACCTACGAGCAGTACTTC. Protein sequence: CASSYGLAATYEQYF.

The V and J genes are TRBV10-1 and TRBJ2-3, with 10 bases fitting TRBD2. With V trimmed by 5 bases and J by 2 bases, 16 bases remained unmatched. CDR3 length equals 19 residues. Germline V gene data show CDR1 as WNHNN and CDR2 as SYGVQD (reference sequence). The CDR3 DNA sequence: TGCGCCAGCAGTCCGACGCTAGCGGGAGCTCCCCCGATCACAGATACGCAGTATTTT. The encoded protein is CASSPTLAGAPPITDTQYF.

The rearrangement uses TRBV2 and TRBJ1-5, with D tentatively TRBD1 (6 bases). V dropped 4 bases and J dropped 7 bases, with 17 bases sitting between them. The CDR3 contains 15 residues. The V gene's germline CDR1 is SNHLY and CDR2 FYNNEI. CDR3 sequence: CASSARDTFKQPQHF. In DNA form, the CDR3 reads TGTGCCAGCAGTGCCCGGGACACCTTTAAACAGCCCCAGCATTTT. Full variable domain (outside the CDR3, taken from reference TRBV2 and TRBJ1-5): EPEVTQTPSHQVTQMGQEVILRCVPISNHLYFYWYRQILGQKVEFLVSFYNNEISEKSEIFDDQFSVERPDGSNFTLKIRSTKLEDSAMYFCASSARDTFKQPQHFGDGTRLSIL.

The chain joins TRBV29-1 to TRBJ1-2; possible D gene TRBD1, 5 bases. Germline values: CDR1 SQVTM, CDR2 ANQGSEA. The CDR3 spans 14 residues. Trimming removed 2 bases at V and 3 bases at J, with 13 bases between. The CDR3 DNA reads TGCAGCGTTGAATGGCAGGGAGGGGACTATGGCTACACCTTC. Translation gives CSVEWQGGDYGYTF.

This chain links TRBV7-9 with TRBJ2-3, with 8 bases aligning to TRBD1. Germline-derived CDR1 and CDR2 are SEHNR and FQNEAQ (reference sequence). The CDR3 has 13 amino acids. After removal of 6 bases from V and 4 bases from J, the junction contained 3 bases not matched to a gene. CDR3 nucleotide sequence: TGTGCCAGCAGTCCGACAGGGGCAGATACGCAGTATTTT. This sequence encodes CASSPTGADTQYF.

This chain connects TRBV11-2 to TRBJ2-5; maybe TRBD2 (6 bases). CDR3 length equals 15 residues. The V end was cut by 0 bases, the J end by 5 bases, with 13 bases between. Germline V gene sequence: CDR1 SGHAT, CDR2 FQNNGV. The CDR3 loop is CASSLDLIGGETQYF. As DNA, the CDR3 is TGTGCCAGCAGCTTAGATCTTATAGGAGGGGAGACCCAGTACTTC.

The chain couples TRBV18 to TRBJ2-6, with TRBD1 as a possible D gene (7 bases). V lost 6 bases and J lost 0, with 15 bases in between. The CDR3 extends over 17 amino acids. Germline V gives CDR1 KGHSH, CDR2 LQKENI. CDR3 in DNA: TGTGCCAGCTCGGCGGCAGGGGGGAGCTCTGGGGCCAACGTCCTGACTTTC. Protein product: CASSAAGGSSGANVLTF.

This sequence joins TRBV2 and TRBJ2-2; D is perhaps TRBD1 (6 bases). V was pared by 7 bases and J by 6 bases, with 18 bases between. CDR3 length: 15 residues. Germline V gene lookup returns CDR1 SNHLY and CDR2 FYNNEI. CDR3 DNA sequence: TGTGCCAGCACCCGGACAGAAATATATCCCGGGGAGCTGTTTTTT. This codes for CASTRTEIYPGELFF.

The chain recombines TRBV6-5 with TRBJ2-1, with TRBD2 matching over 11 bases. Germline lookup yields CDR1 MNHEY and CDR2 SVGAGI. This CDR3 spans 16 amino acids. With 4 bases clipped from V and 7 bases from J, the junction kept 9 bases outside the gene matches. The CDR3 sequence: CASSSTGTSGRNEQFF. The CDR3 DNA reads TGTGCCAGCAGTTCAACCGGGACTAGCGGACGGAATGAGCAGTTCTTC.

CDR3 in DNA: TGTGCCAGCACTGGGACTAGCCTGGCCAATGAGCAGTTCTTC. Its protein is CASTGTSLANEQFF. The gene calls are TRBV6-5 and TRBJ2-1; TRBD2 agrees at 9 bases. CDR3 length equals 14 residues. Trimming took 7 bases from V and 6 from J; bases not matched to a gene: 7. Germline assignment: CDR1 MNHEY and CDR2 SVGAGI.

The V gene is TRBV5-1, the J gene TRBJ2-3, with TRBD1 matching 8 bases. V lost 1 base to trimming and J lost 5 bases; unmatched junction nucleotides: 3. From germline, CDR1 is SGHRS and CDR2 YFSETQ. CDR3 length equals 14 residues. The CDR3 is CASSLPGGGDTQYF. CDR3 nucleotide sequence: TGCGCCAGCAGCTTGCCAGGGGGCGGAGATACGCAGTATTTT.